A single sample is the source of the 17 T cell receptor beta chains below, sequenced in a study of blood T cell repertoires in COVID-19. Clones were sequenced by immunoSEQ multiplex PCR, and TCRdb holds only the in-frame ones, with some missing. Found here are more than 25,000 clones, 80% to 90% of them singletons; the top ten hold approximately 22%. Material for sequencing was peripheral blood. The source is a human donor with active COVID-19. The donor label of this sample is uncertain.

This chain connects TRBV11-2 to TRBJ2-1; D might be TRBD1 (5 bases). CDR1 and CDR2 (germline): SGHAT, FQNNGV. Trimming cost V 5 bases and J 2 bases, with 10 bases left between them. The CDR3 totals 14 residues. The CDR3 loop is CASSSRRAYNEQFF. DNA of the CDR3: TGTGCCAGCAGCAGCCGCAGGGCCTACAATGAGCAGTTCTTC.

The CDR3 is CAISDDRGSYEQYF. CDR3 bases: TGTGCCATCAGTGATGACAGGGGTTCCTACGAGCAGTACTTC. This rearrangement joins TRBV10-3 to TRBJ2-7; 8 nucleotides line up with TRBD1. Per germline, CDR1 ENHRY and CDR2 SYGVKD. CDR3 length: 14 residues. Germline trimming cut 3 bases from V and 1 base from J; bases unmatched to any gene: 2.

The chain uses TRBV10-3 and TRBJ2-7; the match to TRBD2 covers 7 bases. CDR3 length: 15 amino acids. V lost 6 bases and J lost 5; bases outside the gene matches: 13. From germline, CDR1 is ENHRY and CDR2 SYGVKD. The CDR3 loop is CAIRESTASGDEQYF. The CDR3 coding sequence is TGTGCCATCAGAGAGAGTACGGCTAGCGGCGACGAGCAGTACTTC.

The chain uses TRBV28 and TRBJ2-3, with TRBD2 matching 9 bases. The J segment lost 7 bases and the V segment lost 6 bases, leaving 14 bases of the junction unmatched. In germline, CDR1 is MDHEN, CDR2 SYDVKM. This CDR3 region has 16 residues. The CDR3 nucleotides are TGTGCCAGCAGCCGCCCGACTGGGCGGGAGGGGAATACGCAGTATTTT. It is translated as CASSRPTGREGNTQYF.

As regards this clone: One end of the junction is discordant with germline, which a read error may explain. The CDR3 sequence is CASAQGAEAFF. Written as DNA, the CDR3 is TGTGCCAGCGCCCAGGGGGCTGAGGCTTTCTTT. This sequence joins TRBV12-3 or TRBV12-4 and TRBJ1-1; 8 bases are shared with TRBD1. CDR3 size: 11 residues.

The rearrangement links TRBV27 to TRBJ1-2; no reliable D call. The germline V gene encodes CDR1 MNHEY and CDR2 SMNVEV (reference sequence). Between the trimmed V and J ends, which lost 8 bases and 8 bases, there was a span of 21 bases. The CDR3 is made up of 14 amino acids. The CDR3 nucleotides are TGTGCCAGCGCCCGAAGAGAGGCCTCGGGGGGCTACACCTTC. Translated, it gives CASARREASGGYTF.

The chain combines TRBV4-1 with TRBJ2-7; a possible D gene is TRBD1 (6 bases). The CDR3 contains 16 residues. The V gene lost 0 bases and the J gene lost 3 bases, with 15 bases spanning the gap. Germline CDR1 is MGHRA and CDR2 is YSYEKL. CDR3 sequence: CASSQEHGADSYEQYF. The CDR3 coding sequence is TGCGCCAGCAGCCAAGAACACGGCGCGGACAGCTACGAGCAGTACTTC.

The chain couples TRBV7-6 to TRBJ2-3; D not certain. This CDR3 is 15 amino acids long. Trimming removed 5 bases at V and 2 bases at J, with 14 bases between. CDR1 is SGHVS and CDR2 is FNYEAQ in the germline V gene. The CDR3 region is CASSQWAPNTDTQYF. The DNA for the CDR3 is TGTGCCAGCAGCCAATGGGCGCCTAACACAGATACGCAGTATTTT.

V gene TRBV3-1 (or the pseudogene TRBV3-2) combines with J gene TRBJ2-1, with D possibly matching TRBD1 (6 bases). CDR3 length equals 12 residues. Germline V gives CDR1 LGHDT, CDR2 YNNKEL (reference sequence). Trimming took 4 bases from V and 8 from J, leaving 9 bases between them. The CDR3 spells CASSPSGDEQFF. The CDR3 coding sequence is TGTGCCAGCAGCCCGTCAGGGGATGAGCAGTTCTTC.

The chain links TRBV19 to TRBJ1-5, with D tentatively TRBD1 (5 bases). The CDR3 is 16 amino acids. Germline V gene sequence: CDR1 LNHDA, CDR2 SQIVND (reference sequence). The germline V and J ends were trimmed by 3 bases and 0 bases, with 12 bases remaining between them. CDR3 region: CASSIVGTYSNQPQHF. In DNA, the CDR3 is TGTGCCAGTAGTATCGTCGGGACTTATAGCAATCAGCCCCAGCATTTT.

The chain carries TRBV2 and TRBJ2-7; TRBD1 matches at 8 bases. CDR3 length: 12 amino acids. V shed 8 bases and J 3 bases; nucleotides not matched to a gene: 3. Per germline, CDR1 SNHLY and CDR2 FYNNEI. Here the CDR3 reads CASGQGHYEQYF. The CDR3 bases are TGTGCCAGCGGACAGGGACACTACGAGCAGTACTTC.

V usage is TRBV2 and J usage is TRBJ2-5, with 10 bases lining up with TRBD2. J lost 5 bases, V lost 2 bases, and 2 bases had no gene match. The CDR3 runs to 14 residues. Per the germline V gene, CDR1 is SNHLY and CDR2 is FYNNEI. CDR3 coding DNA: TGTGCCAGCAGTGAAAATAGCGGGAGGGAGACCCAGTACTTC. Translating it yields CASSENSGRETQYF.

V and J are TRBV29-1 and TRBJ2-2, with D possibly being TRBD1 (5 bases). CDR3 length equals 14 residues. The germline V gene encodes CDR1 SQVTM and CDR2 ANQGSEA. The V and J ends lost 7 bases and 0 bases respectively, with 12 bases between them. The CDR3 DNA reads as TGCAGCGGGACACAGGAAACGAACACCGGGGAGCTGTTTTTT. This sequence encodes CSGTQETNTGELFF.

The V gene is TRBV19, the J gene TRBJ2-4, with 7 bases identical to TRBD1. The V gene's germline CDR1 is LNHDA and CDR2 SQIVND (reference sequence). The CDR3 has 16 residues. Germline trimming cut 5 bases from V and 7 bases from J; bases unmatched to any gene: 14. The chain's CDR3 is CASSLRIRNRGNIQYF. In DNA, the CDR3 is TGTGCCAGTAGTCTCCGAATCAGGAACAGGGGCAACATTCAGTACTTC.

This clone occurred a few times. This chain connects TRBV3-1 (or the pseudogene TRBV3-2) to TRBJ2-7; D is unresolved. Per germline, CDR1 LGHDT and CDR2 YNNKEL (reference sequence). V lost 0 bases, J lost 5 bases, and 5 bases lay in between. This CDR3 is 12 amino acids long. CDR3 loop: CASSQDLDEQYF. DNA for the CDR3: TGTGCCAGCAGCCAAGATCTCGACGAGCAGTACTTC.

The V call is TRBV18, the J call TRBJ1-3, with D perhaps matching TRBD1 (6 bases). Germline V lookup: CDR1 KGHSH, CDR2 LQKENI. This CDR3 comprises 13 residues. V was cut by 5 bases and J by 4 bases, with 9 bases left in between. Written as DNA, the CDR3 is TGTGCCAGCTCAGGGGACACCGGAAACACCATATATTTT. Encoded protein: CASSGDTGNTIYF. Together with reference TRBV18 and TRBJ1-3, the CDR3 gives the full variable domain: NAGVMQNPRHLVRRRGQEARLRCSPMKGHSHVYWYRQLPEEGLKFMVYLQKENIIDESGMPKERFSAEFPKEGPSILRIQQVVRGDSAAYFCASSGDTGNTIYFGEGSWLTVV.

This chain uses TRBV6-5 with TRBJ1-2; a weak D match, TRBD1 (5 bases). The CDR3 sequence is 15 residues long. Germline V CDR1 and CDR2: MNHEY, SVGAGI. V lost 5 bases to trimming and J lost 5 bases, with 18 bases between them. CDR3 loop: CASSPGGRLDYGYTF. The CDR3 DNA reads as TGTGCCAGCAGTCCGGGGGGTCGACTAGATTATGGCTACACCTTC.